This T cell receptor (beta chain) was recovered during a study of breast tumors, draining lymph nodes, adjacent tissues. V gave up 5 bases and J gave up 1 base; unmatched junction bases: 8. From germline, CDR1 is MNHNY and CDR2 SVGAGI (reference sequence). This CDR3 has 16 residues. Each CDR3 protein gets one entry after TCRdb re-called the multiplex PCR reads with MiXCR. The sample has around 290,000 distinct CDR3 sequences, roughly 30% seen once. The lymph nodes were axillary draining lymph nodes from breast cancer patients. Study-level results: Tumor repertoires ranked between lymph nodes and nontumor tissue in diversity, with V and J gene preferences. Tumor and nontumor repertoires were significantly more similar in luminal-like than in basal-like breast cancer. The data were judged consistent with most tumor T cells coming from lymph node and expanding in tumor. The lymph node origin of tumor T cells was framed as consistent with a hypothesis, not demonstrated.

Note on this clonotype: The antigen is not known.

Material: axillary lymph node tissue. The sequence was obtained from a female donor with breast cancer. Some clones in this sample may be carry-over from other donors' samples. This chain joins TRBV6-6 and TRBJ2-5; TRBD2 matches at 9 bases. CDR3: CASSQMIAGVQETQYF. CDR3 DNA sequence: TGTGCCAGCAGTCAAATGATAGCGGGAGTCCAAGAGACCCAGTACTTC.